The rows below give T cell receptor beta chains drawn from one sample of a study of OX40 agonist ivuxolimab in advanced cancers. The assay was immunoSEQ multiplex PCR, and TCRdb's table has in-frame clones only and misses some. The data contain roughly 28,000 clones, 80% to 95% of them singletons. The material was CD4+ or CD8+ T cells sorted from blood, obtained in a trial of the OX40 agonist ivuxolimab. The receptor set was obtained from an adult with an advanced solid tumor such as melanoma, head and neck, liver or kidney cancer. Both conserved end residues are trimmed from each CDR3.

V gene: TRBV2
J gene: TRBJ1-1
CDR3 protein: ASSAFGANTEAF

V gene: TRBV30
J gene: TRBJ1-1
CDR3 protein: AWSAAQGNTEAF

V gene: TRBV21-1
J gene: TRBJ2-1
CDR3 protein: ASHRLAGDIYNEQF

V gene: TRBV21-1
J gene: TRBJ2-3
CDR3 protein: ASSKGAPRVITDTQY

V gene: TRBV28
J gene: TRBJ2-2
CDR3 protein: ATSGRTGELF

V gene: TRBV7-9
J gene: TRBJ2-1
CDR3 protein: ASSLLTSGSHEQF

V gene: TRBV6-1
J gene: TRBJ1-5
CDR3 protein: ASRRQGVEPQH

V gene: TRBV7-8
J gene: TRBJ2-1
CDR3 protein: ASRADRVSRYNEQF

V gene: TRBV27
J gene: TRBJ1-2
CDR3 protein: ASSFGTGYGYT

V gene: TRBV25-1
J gene: TRBJ2-5
CDR3 protein: ASTPPSPGYQETQY

V gene: TRBV27
J gene: TRBJ1-5
CDR3 protein: ASSPLTGGGQPQH

V gene: TRBV4-3
J gene: TRBJ2-1
CDR3 protein: ASSQSWQDEQF

V gene: TRBV7-9
J gene: TRBJ2-5
CDR3 protein: ASSLWTGQKETQY

V gene: TRBV5-1
J gene: TRBJ2-7
CDR3 protein: ASSLVLARAYEQY

V gene: TRBV2
J gene: TRBJ2-7
CDR3 protein: ASSLREKLPHEQY

V gene: TRBV2
J gene: TRBJ2-1
CDR3 protein: ASSEDTWNGEQF

V gene: TRBV6-6
J gene: TRBJ2-1
CDR3 protein: ASSYSQGWDNEQF

V gene: TRBV9
J gene: TRBJ2-2
CDR3 protein: ASSVGVAGGLSGELF

V gene: TRBV28
J gene: TRBJ2-1
CDR3 protein: ASRPQGSSYNEQF

V gene: TRBV30
J gene: TRBJ1-2
CDR3 protein: AWRGGQGGYGYT

V gene: TRBV4-3
J gene: TRBJ2-5
CDR3 protein: ASSPGTSGRVETQY

V gene: TRBV6-5
J gene: TRBJ2-1
CDR3 protein: ASSYFQGEQF

V gene: TRBV28
J gene: TRBJ1-1
CDR3 protein: ASRLTGGPEAF

V gene: TRBV4-2
J gene: TRBJ2-1
CDR3 protein: ASSLIGNLGSSYNEQF

V gene: TRBV5-5
J gene: TRBJ2-7
CDR3 protein: ASSYRRDRHEQY

V gene: TRBV19
J gene: TRBJ2-7
CDR3 protein: ASSIGQGLVYEQY

V gene: TRBV29-1
J gene: TRBJ1-4
CDR3 protein: SVVGRGSAKLF

V gene: TRBV6-6
J gene: TRBJ2-1
CDR3 protein: ASSYGSPNEQF

V gene: TRBV4-1
J gene: TRBJ1-1
CDR3 protein: ASSQEGGGTGLNTEAF

V gene: TRBV5-6
J gene: TRBJ2-7
CDR3 protein: ASSSDWTDSYEQY

V gene: TRBV7-3
J gene: TRBJ2-7
CDR3 protein: ASSPDRTYEQY

V gene: TRBV9
J gene: TRBJ1-5
CDR3 protein: ASSPPGHPWPQH

V gene: TRBV7-9
J gene: TRBJ1-4
CDR3 protein: ASSLIGEREKLF

V gene: TRBV5-6
J gene: TRBJ1-2
CDR3 protein: ASGFEQGGYGYT

V gene: TRBV4-3
J gene: NA
CDR3 protein: ASSQVGLAGLYEQY

V gene: TRBV19
J gene: TRBJ2-7
CDR3 protein: ASSPGLAGYEQY

V gene: TRBV29-1
J gene: TRBJ2-3
CDR3 protein: SGQGGLGTDTQY

V gene: TRBV15
J gene: TRBJ2-5
CDR3 protein: ATSRATLRTSGRETQY

V gene: TRBV4-3
J gene: TRBJ2-1
CDR3 protein: ASSQENSQDEQF

V gene: TRBV11-2
J gene: TRBJ2-3
CDR3 protein: ASSSRTSLVSGNTDTQY

V gene: TRBV2
J gene: TRBJ1-2
CDR3 protein: ASSANGFLGYT

V gene: TRBV6-1
J gene: TRBJ1-5
CDR3 protein: ASSETQEKQPQH

V gene: TRBV4-1
J gene: TRBJ2-3
CDR3 protein: ASSQIMWSTDTQY

V gene: TRBV27
J gene: TRBJ2-7
CDR3 protein: ASSTLGYEQY

V gene: TRBV13
J gene: TRBJ1-1
CDR3 protein: ASSLYGSLKTEAF

V gene: TRBV5-4
J gene: TRBJ1-2
CDR3 protein: ASSLELLPNYGYT

V gene: TRBV28
J gene: TRBJ2-7
CDR3 protein: ASSLNLAGEIGYEQY

V gene: TRBV11-3
J gene: TRBJ2-1
CDR3 protein: ASSLVASEYNEQF

V gene: TRBV7-6
J gene: TRBJ2-2
CDR3 protein: ASSPGTGGTGELF

V gene: TRBV19
J gene: TRBJ2-1
CDR3 protein: ASSSGAWGNEQF

V gene: TRBV28
J gene: TRBJ1-1
CDR3 protein: ASINYEGSGYSEAF

V gene: TRBV10-3
J gene: TRBJ2-7
CDR3 protein: AIKGDRKYEQY

V gene: TRBV27
J gene: TRBJ2-1
CDR3 protein: ASILRNREQF

V gene: TRBV7-9
J gene: TRBJ2-1
CDR3 protein: ASSLSSGGRNEQF